This is a list of T cell receptor beta chains from one sample in a study of T cell responses to AZD1222 COVID-19 vaccine. This table comes from immunoSEQ multiplex PCR, and its TCRdb copy is limited to in-frame clones, with some not included. Of 120,000 or so clones in the sample, 91% were seen once. Sequencing used peripheral blood, obtained on day 0 of AZD1222 vaccination. All receptors derive from an adult in good health. Each CDR3 is given with its conserved first and last residue. A D gene is named only where the DNA matches it firmly. Clone size, where shown, is once, few, many, or a class for clones that have expanded.

v_call: TRBV24-1; clone_size: .; j_call: TRBJ1-1; d_call: .; cdr3_nt: TGTGCCACCAGTGTTGCAGGGAAAGCTTTCTTT; cdr3_aa: CATSVAGKAFF
v_call: TRBV19; clone_size: .; j_call: TRBJ1-4; d_call: .; cdr3_nt: TGTGCCAGTAGTATTTTTAGGACTGCAACTAATGAAAAACTGTTTTTT; cdr3_aa: CASSIFRTATNEKLFF
v_call: TRBV6-2/TRBV6-3; clone_size: .; j_call: TRBJ2-5; d_call: TRBD2; cdr3_nt: TGTGCCAGCAGTTCCGCTACTAGCGGCCAAGAGACCCAGTACTTC; cdr3_aa: CASSSATSGQETQYF
v_call: TRBV12-3/TRBV12-4; clone_size: once; j_call: TRBJ2-5; d_call: .; cdr3_nt: TGTGCCAGCAGTTCGATGGGGACCCAGTACTTC; cdr3_aa: CASSSMGTQYF
v_call: TRBV7-8; clone_size: .; j_call: TRBJ1-4; d_call: .; cdr3_nt: TGTGCCAGCAGCCCGTGGCCAGGAACTAATGAAAAACTGTTTTTT; cdr3_aa: CASSPWPGTNEKLFF
v_call: TRBV15; clone_size: few; j_call: TRBJ2-1; d_call: .; cdr3_nt: TGTGCCACCAGCAGAGAGAGGGGGACCGGTTCCAATGAGCAGTTCTTC; cdr3_aa: CATSRERGTGSNEQFF
v_call: TRBV5-6; clone_size: .; j_call: TRBJ1-3; d_call: .; cdr3_nt: TGTGCCAGCAGCGCCGGGAATGGAGACACCATATATTTT; cdr3_aa: CASSAGNGDTIYF
v_call: TRBV25-1; clone_size: .; j_call: TRBJ1-2; d_call: .; cdr3_nt: TGTGCCAGCTCGCGGGACGTCAACTATGGCTACACCTTC; cdr3_aa: CASSRDVNYGYTF
v_call: TRBV7-9; clone_size: .; j_call: TRBJ2-5; d_call: TRBD2; cdr3_nt: TGTGCCAGCAGCTCCGTTTCTGAGGGAGGGGAGACCCAGTACTTC; cdr3_aa: CASSSVSEGGETQYF
v_call: TRBV9; clone_size: once; j_call: TRBJ2-5; d_call: TRBD2; cdr3_nt: TGTGCCAGCAGCGTAGCATCTAGCGGGGCGTGGGAGACCCAGTACTTC; cdr3_aa: CASSVASSGAWETQYF
v_call: TRBV2; clone_size: few; j_call: TRBJ2-7; d_call: .; cdr3_nt: TGTGCCAGCAGTTGGGACAACTCCTACGAGCAGTACTTC; cdr3_aa: CASSWDNSYEQYF
v_call: TRBV7-8; clone_size: .; j_call: TRBJ1-5; d_call: .; cdr3_nt: TGTGCCAGCAGCTTAAACAGGGAGCGTCAGCCCCAGCATTTT; cdr3_aa: CASSLNRERQPQHF
v_call: TRBV5-1; clone_size: .; j_call: TRBJ1-4; d_call: .; cdr3_nt: TGCGCCAGCAGCTCCGTCGGGGGGGCAGAACTGTTTTTT; cdr3_aa: CASSSVGGAELFF
v_call: TRBV11-3; clone_size: .; j_call: TRBJ2-3; d_call: .; cdr3_nt: TGTGCCAGCAGCTCCTCTGAGGGGGATACGCAGTATTTT; cdr3_aa: CASSSSEGDTQYF
v_call: TRBV5-1; clone_size: .; j_call: TRBJ1-4; d_call: TRBD1; cdr3_nt: TGCGCCAGCAGCTTGGGGGACAGGGGTCGTCAGGAAAAACTGTTTTTT; cdr3_aa: CASSLGDRGRQEKLFF
v_call: TRBV5-1; clone_size: .; j_call: TRBJ2-2; d_call: TRBD2; cdr3_nt: TGCGCCAGCAGCCGCGGACTAGCAGCTGCCGGGGAGCTGTTTTTT; cdr3_aa: CASSRGLAAAGELFF
v_call: TRBV29-1; clone_size: .; j_call: TRBJ2-7; d_call: .; cdr3_nt: TGCAGCGTTGTATTTTCCTACGAGCAGTACTTC; cdr3_aa: CSVVFSYEQYF
v_call: TRBV10-2; clone_size: .; j_call: TRBJ1-2; d_call: .; cdr3_nt: TGCGCCAGCAGTGAGTATCCCGGCTATGGCTACACCTTC; cdr3_aa: CASSEYPGYGYTF
v_call: TRBV20-1; clone_size: .; j_call: TRBJ1-1; d_call: .; cdr3_nt: TGCAGTGCTAGTTCAGGGGCCTTGGACAGCACTGAAGCTTTCTTT; cdr3_aa: CSASSGALDSTEAFF
v_call: TRBV25-1; clone_size: .; j_call: TRBJ1-1; d_call: TRBD1; cdr3_nt: TGTGCCAGCCTACCTCTCAGGGGGGTGGAAGCTTTCTTT; cdr3_aa: CASLPLRGVEAFF
v_call: TRBV4-3; clone_size: once; j_call: TRBJ2-5; d_call: TRBD2; cdr3_nt: TGCGCCAGCAGCCAAGCGCCCCGGACTAGCAAACAAGAGACCCAGTACTTC; cdr3_aa: CASSQAPRTSKQETQYF
v_call: TRBV7-9; clone_size: .; j_call: TRBJ2-4; d_call: TRBD1; cdr3_nt: TGTGCCAGCAGCTTTCCCGGTCGTACAGGGGGTTTGGACATTCAGTACTTC; cdr3_aa: CASSFPGRTGGLDIQYF
v_call: TRBV3-1/TRBV3-2; clone_size: .; j_call: TRBJ2-7; d_call: .; cdr3_nt: TGTGCCAGCGCCGGCCGACCGGCGTACGAGCAGTACTTC; cdr3_aa: CASAGRPAYEQYF
v_call: TRBV19; clone_size: few; j_call: TRBJ1-3; d_call: .; cdr3_nt: TGTGCCAGTAGTGTCAGGGGTGCTGGAAACACCATATATTTT; cdr3_aa: CASSVRGAGNTIYF
v_call: TRBV7-7; clone_size: .; j_call: TRBJ2-7; d_call: .; cdr3_nt: TGTGCCAGCAGCTTACTCGAGGGGGGGCGATGGGAGCAGTACTTC; cdr3_aa: CASSLLEGGRWEQYF
v_call: TRBV2; clone_size: .; j_call: TRBJ2-1; d_call: .; cdr3_nt: TGTGCCAGCTTAAACAATGAGCAGTTCTTC; cdr3_aa: CASLNNEQFF
v_call: TRBV5-4; clone_size: once; j_call: TRBJ2-5; d_call: .; cdr3_nt: TGTGCCAGCAGCTTGGACAGGAGCGTAGAGACCCAGTACTTC; cdr3_aa: CASSLDRSVETQYF
v_call: TRBV5-1; clone_size: .; j_call: TRBJ2-3; d_call: .; cdr3_nt: TGCGCCAGCAGCCCAGGGGCGATCCGCACAGATACGCAGTATTTT; cdr3_aa: CASSPGAIRTDTQYF
v_call: TRBV5-1; clone_size: .; j_call: TRBJ1-1; d_call: .; cdr3_nt: TGCGCCAGCAGCTTGGCCTTTGACAGGACGAACACTGAAGCTTTCTTT; cdr3_aa: CASSLAFDRTNTEAFF
v_call: TRBV7-8; clone_size: .; j_call: TRBJ1-4; d_call: .; cdr3_nt: TGTGCCAGCAGCTTAGGCGACGATGAAAAACTGTTTTTT; cdr3_aa: CASSLGDDEKLFF
v_call: TRBV3-1/TRBV3-2; clone_size: .; j_call: TRBJ2-2; d_call: .; cdr3_nt: TGTGCCAGCAGCCAAGTATCGTTCACCGGGGAGCTGTTTTTT; cdr3_aa: CASSQVSFTGELFF
v_call: TRBV19; clone_size: .; j_call: TRBJ1-3; d_call: .; cdr3_nt: TGTGCCAGTAGTACAGGGCTCTTACCTGGAAACACCATATATTTT; cdr3_aa: CASSTGLLPGNTIYF
v_call: TRBV5-5; clone_size: few; j_call: TRBJ1-1; d_call: .; cdr3_nt: TGTGCCAGCACAGGGCGGGATACTGAAGCTTTCTTT; cdr3_aa: CASTGRDTEAFF
v_call: TRBV7-2; clone_size: .; j_call: TRBJ1-3; d_call: .; cdr3_nt: TGTGCCAGCAGCTTAGATCCGATCTCTGGAAACACCATATATTTT; cdr3_aa: CASSLDPISGNTIYF
v_call: TRBV15; clone_size: .; j_call: TRBJ2-7; d_call: .; cdr3_nt: TGTGCCACCAGCAGAGGAGGATACGAGCAGTACTTC; cdr3_aa: CATSRGGYEQYF
v_call: TRBV7-2; clone_size: .; j_call: TRBJ2-7; d_call: .; cdr3_nt: TGTGCCAGCAGTCAGAGCTCCTACGAGCAGTACTTC; cdr3_aa: CASSQSSYEQYF
v_call: TRBV9; clone_size: .; j_call: TRBJ2-2; d_call: TRBD2; cdr3_nt: TGTGCCAGCAGCGTAGATCCTAGCGGCTCGAACACCGGGGAGCTGTTTTTT; cdr3_aa: CASSVDPSGSNTGELFF
v_call: TRBV19; clone_size: .; j_call: TRBJ1-5; d_call: .; cdr3_nt: TGTGCCAGTAGTATAGCCCAGACTCAGCCCCAGCATTTT; cdr3_aa: CASSIAQTQPQHF
v_call: TRBV19; clone_size: .; j_call: TRBJ2-1; d_call: TRBD2; cdr3_nt: TGTGCCAGTAGCACCTCGTGGCGGGAGGTGTTTAATGAGCAGTTCTTC; cdr3_aa: CASSTSWREVFNEQFF
v_call: TRBV9; clone_size: .; j_call: TRBJ2-7; d_call: .; cdr3_nt: TGTGCCAGCAGCGTAGGGGCTGGAACATCCTACGAGCAGTACTTC; cdr3_aa: CASSVGAGTSYEQYF
v_call: TRBV25-1; clone_size: .; j_call: TRBJ2-2; d_call: .; cdr3_nt: TGTGCTAGCAGTGACAGGGAGGACACCGGGGAGCTGTTTTTT; cdr3_aa: CASSDREDTGELFF
v_call: TRBV4-1; clone_size: .; j_call: TRBJ2-3; d_call: .; cdr3_nt: TGCGCCAGCAGCCAAGATTCAGGTACAGATACGCAGTATTTT; cdr3_aa: CASSQDSGTDTQYF
v_call: TRBV7-9; clone_size: .; j_call: TRBJ2-1; d_call: .; cdr3_nt: TGTGCCAGCAGCTTAGTGGCTGAGCAGTTCTTC; cdr3_aa: CASSLVAEQFF
v_call: TRBV28; clone_size: .; j_call: TRBJ2-7; d_call: TRBD2; cdr3_nt: TGTGCCAGCCGCAGCCCGGGACTAGCGGGAACCTACGAGCAGTACTTC; cdr3_aa: CASRSPGLAGTYEQYF
v_call: TRBV7-2; clone_size: .; j_call: TRBJ1-4; d_call: .; cdr3_nt: TGTGCCAGCAGCTCGCTGGGCCCACAGTCAACTAATGAAAAACTGTTTTTT; cdr3_aa: CASSSLGPQSTNEKLFF
v_call: TRBV6-2/TRBV6-3; clone_size: .; j_call: TRBJ1-5; d_call: .; cdr3_nt: TGTGCCAGCAGTTACCGCGGGGGCAATCAGCCCCAGCATTTT; cdr3_aa: CASSYRGGNQPQHF
v_call: TRBV2; clone_size: .; j_call: TRBJ2-5; d_call: .; cdr3_nt: TGTGCCAGCAGTTCTTGGACTGCCCAAGAGACCCAGTACTTC; cdr3_aa: CASSSWTAQETQYF
v_call: TRBV5-1; clone_size: .; j_call: TRBJ2-3; d_call: .; cdr3_nt: TGCGCCAGCAGCCAAAGGACATCCAGGGATACGCAGTATTTT; cdr3_aa: CASSQRTSRDTQYF
v_call: TRBV27; clone_size: .; j_call: TRBJ1-2; d_call: .; cdr3_nt: TGTGCCAGCAGTTTTGGCAAGGGCTATGGCTACACCTTC; cdr3_aa: CASSFGKGYGYTF
v_call: TRBV9; clone_size: .; j_call: TRBJ1-4; d_call: .; cdr3_nt: TGTGCCAGCAGCCCTAACTTAGGGGGTGTTCCTAATGAAAAACTGTTTTTT; cdr3_aa: CASSPNLGGVPNEKLFF
v_call: TRBV7-2; clone_size: .; j_call: TRBJ1-6; d_call: .; cdr3_nt: TGTGCCAGCAGCCCCGCGGGGAATTCACCCCTCCACTTT; cdr3_aa: CASSPAGNSPLHF
v_call: TRBV6-5; clone_size: .; j_call: TRBJ2-7; d_call: TRBD2; cdr3_nt: TGTGCCGCAGGGCGGGGGTTGAGGTACGAGCAGTACTTC; cdr3_aa: CAAGRGLRYEQYF
v_call: TRBV27; clone_size: .; j_call: TRBJ2-1; d_call: .; cdr3_nt: TGTGCCAGCAGTTTACGGGAGTCCATCAATGAGCAGTTCTTC; cdr3_aa: CASSLRESINEQFF
v_call: TRBV5-1; clone_size: .; j_call: TRBJ2-2; d_call: .; cdr3_nt: TGCGCCAGCACTGCTTCAAACACCGGGGAGCTGTTTTTT; cdr3_aa: CASTASNTGELFF
v_call: TRBV5-4; clone_size: .; j_call: TRBJ1-4; d_call: .; cdr3_nt: TGTGCCAGCAGCTCCCGGCGGGGGGACGGTGAAAAACTGTTTTTT; cdr3_aa: CASSSRRGDGEKLFF
v_call: TRBV30; clone_size: few; j_call: TRBJ1-2; d_call: TRBD1; cdr3_nt: TGTGCCTGGAGCCTGACAGGGCGGTATGGCTACACCTTC; cdr3_aa: CAWSLTGRYGYTF
v_call: TRBV5-1; clone_size: .; j_call: TRBJ2-7; d_call: .; cdr3_nt: TGCGCCAGCAGGAGTACCTACGAGCAGTACTTC; cdr3_aa: CASRSTYEQYF
v_call: TRBV19; clone_size: few; j_call: TRBJ1-6; d_call: .; cdr3_nt: TGTGCCAGTAGTAGCCGGGATTCCTATAATTCACCCCTCCACTTT; cdr3_aa: CASSSRDSYNSPLHF
v_call: TRBV4-3; clone_size: .; j_call: TRBJ2-1; d_call: .; cdr3_nt: TGCGCCAGCAGCCTCTGGCGGGACAGCTATAATGAGCAGTTCTTC; cdr3_aa: CASSLWRDSYNEQFF
v_call: TRBV11-2; clone_size: .; j_call: TRBJ2-4; d_call: .; cdr3_nt: TGTGCCAGCAGCCCCCATCCACCGGGACTGCTAGCCAAAAACATTCAGTACTTC; cdr3_aa: CASSPHPPGLLAKNIQYF